This TCR beta chain was recorded in a study of T-cell reconstitution after alpha-beta-depleted transplantation in children. V lost 5 bases and J lost 0, with 6 bases in between. Germline values: CDR1 SGHRS, CDR2 YFSETQ. CDR3 length equals 13 residues. Preparation of the TCRbeta library involved a method that used unique molecular identifiers. TCRdb re-analysed the PCR reads in MiXCR, keeping a single row per CDR3 protein. The table lists 700,000 to 950,000 distinct CDR3 sequences, roughly 16% of them singletons. This clonotype came up many times. Its antigen is as yet unknown. Study-level results: Certain patients had high TCRbeta diversity at day 60, and it came from recipient T cells and thymic progenitors that survived. Counts and diversity of T cells one year after transplant came mostly from newly produced T cells. In patients about two months after transplant, alpha-beta T cells reportedly arose from several hundred expanded graft clones.

This TCR came from a male patient between 5 and 17 years old who had a stem cell transplant for acute lymphoblastic leukemia, so the T cells may come from the graft donor. The sample was PBMCs, mostly from graft donor cells, taken 360 days after TCRalphabeta/CD19-depleted stem cell transplant. This chain uses TRBV5-1 with TRBJ1-5; no reliable D call. The DNA of the CDR3 is TGCGCCAGCAGTTCAGGTAGCAATCAGCCCCAGCATTTT. It is translated as CASSSGSNQPQHF.